These 18 T cell receptor beta chains were all obtained from the same sample, sequenced in a study of CD8 T cells in ankylosing spondylitis (TCRdb year 2017). The protocol used for the library was 5' RACE. Sequencing used an Illumina HiSeq 2500. The public reads were reanalyzed by TCRdb: fastp trimming at Q25, MiXCR alignment, in-frame beta chains only. Entries that share a CDR3 protein sequence are merged under the most common genes and DNA. The sample profile shows about 260,000 distinct CDR3 sequences; roughly a quarter of them were found once. Of the sample, over 0.55% is held by the ten largest clones. Specimen: blood, either unsorted or a sorted T cell fraction (not recorded which). These receptors all come from a male donor with ankylosing spondylitis or in good health (not recorded which).

This clonotype has just a few counts. The rearrangement joins TRBV5-1 to TRBJ2-7, with D possibly matching TRBD1 (6 bases). The V and J ends lost 4 bases and 1 base respectively, with 18 bases between them. CDR3 length equals 16 residues. CDR1 and CDR2 from the germline V gene are SGHRS and YFSETQ. This CDR3 is CASSPNGQGRSYEQYF. For the CDR3, the DNA is TGCGCCAGCAGCCCCAATGGGCAGGGGCGATCCTACGAGCAGTACTTC. The whole variable domain, remainder taken from reference TRBV5-1 and TRBJ2-7, is KAGVTQTPRYLIKTRGQQVTLSCSPISGHRSVSWYQQTPGQGLQFLFEYFSETQRNKGNFPGRFSGRQFSNSRSEMNVSTLELGDSALYLCASSPNGQGRSYEQYFGPGTRLTVT.

The CDR3 loop reads CAWSGLGGALTDTQYF. CDR3 sequence (DNA): TGTGCCTGGAGTGGACTCGGGGGGGCTCTCACAGATACGCAGTATTTT. The rearrangement links TRBV30 to TRBJ2-3; TRBD2 matches at 8 bases. Germline V gene data show CDR1 as GTSNPN and CDR2 as SVGIG (reference sequence). The CDR3 totals 16 residues. J was trimmed by 2 bases and V by 1 base; bases with no gene match: 8.

The rearrangement links TRBV28 to TRBJ2-1; D not resolved. Germline CDR1 is MDHEN and CDR2 is SYDVKM. The CDR3 is 13 residues long. The germline V and J ends were trimmed by 3 bases and 7 bases, with 10 bases remaining between them. CDR3 sequence reads: CASSFGQNNEQFF. The CDR3 DNA sequence: TGTGCCAGCAGTTTTGGGCAGAATAATGAGCAGTTCTTC.

This clonotype came up many times. This chain links TRBV25-1 with TRBJ1-2; tentatively, D is TRBD1 (5 bases). Germline CDR1 is MGHDK and CDR2 is SYGVNS. Trimming took 8 bases from V and 4 from J, leaving 11 bases between them. This CDR3 is 12 amino acids long. Here the CDR3 reads CASGGAVYGYTF. Here the CDR3 DNA reads TGTGCCAGCGGTGGGGCAGTCTATGGCTACACCTTC.

The chain joins TRBV12-3 or TRBV12-4 to TRBJ2-1; D gene unclear. The CDR3 totals 14 residues. Trimming took off 6 bases at V and 0 bases at J, with 9 bases between the two ends. CDR3 bases: TGTGCCAGCAGCCAGAGCAGCTCCTACAATGAGCAGTTCTTC. It specifies CASSQSSSYNEQFF.

The rearrangement links TRBV11-2 to TRBJ2-1; either TRBD1 or TRBD2 may fit D (5 bases each). V shed 3 bases and J shed 13 bases, with 13 bases lying between them. This CDR3 comprises 12 residues. CDR1 is SGHAT, CDR2 FQNNGV, per germline. CDR3 bases: TGTGCCAGCAGCTTGGTGGGGGTATATCAGTTCTTC. Translating gives CASSLVGVYQFF.

The chain is built from TRBV5-1 and TRBJ2-5, with D possibly matching TRBD2 (6 bases). In germline, CDR1 is SGHRS, CDR2 YFSETQ. This CDR3 is 15 amino acids long. Between the trimmed V and J ends, which lost 5 bases and 4 bases, there was a span of 18 bases. The CDR3 DNA sequence: TGCGCCAGCAGAGAAACGGGACTGGAGACAGAGACCCAGTACTTC. Amino acid sequence: CASRETGLETETQYF.

This clonotype showed up just a few times. This chain links TRBV20-1 with TRBJ2-5, with a tentative D call TRBD1 (6 bases). CDR3 length: 11 residues. CDR1 and CDR2 from the germline V gene are DFQATT and SNEGSKA (reference sequence). The germline V and J ends were trimmed by 8 bases and 10 bases, with 17 bases remaining between them. CDR3 protein: CSPRDTPYQYF. In DNA form, the CDR3 reads TGCAGTCCCCGGGACACCCCGTACCAGTACTTC.

This clonotype was counted only a few times. The chain combines TRBV20-1 with TRBJ2-7; D is ambiguous. The CDR3 has 14 residues. From germline, CDR1 is DFQATT and CDR2 SNEGSKA (reference sequence). V was cut by 4 bases and J by 0 bases, with 13 bases left in between. DNA of the CDR3: TGCAGTGCTATGAGGCAGCCGGGCTCCTACGAGCAGTACTTC. Translation gives CSAMRQPGSYEQYF.

The genes are TRBV7-6 and TRBJ2-7; D gene unclear. The CDR3 totals 12 residues. Per germline, CDR1 SGHVS and CDR2 FNYEAQ. The V and J ends lost 1 base and 6 bases respectively, with 7 bases between them. CDR3 region: CASSLDGREQYF. The DNA of the CDR3 is TGTGCCAGCAGCTTAGATGGGCGCGAGCAGTACTTC.

The chain recombines TRBV20-1 with TRBJ1-6, with D possibly TRBD1 on 5 matching bases. The V end was cut by 0 bases, the J end by 10 bases, with 19 bases between. This CDR3 region has 16 residues. Germline CDR1 and CDR2: DFQATT and SNEGSKA (reference sequence). The CDR3 loop is CSARDSGLGDGSPLHF. In nucleotides, the CDR3 is TGCAGTGCTAGAGATTCAGGGCTCGGGGACGGATCACCCCTCCACTTT.

This clonotype was seen repeatedly, ten times or more. The chain is built from TRBV6-1 and TRBJ2-2, with 10 bases matching TRBD2. The CDR3 has 15 amino acids. Germline CDR1 is MNHNS and CDR2 is SASEGT. The junction had 5 bases not matched to a gene; V was cut back by 5 bases and J by 5 bases. The CDR3 reads CASSRAGGGTGELFF. CDR3 bases: TGTGCCAGCAGTCGAGCGGGGGGGGGGACCGGGGAGCTGTTTTTT.

This chain links TRBV12-3 or TRBV12-4 with TRBJ2-7; D is perhaps TRBD2 (6 bases). V was cut by 7 bases and J by 3 bases, with 19 bases left in between. The CDR3 extends over 15 amino acids. Written as DNA, the CDR3 is TGTGCCAGCACGCGGGGACCAGGCTCTTACTACGAGCAGTACTTC. Protein: CASTRGPGSYYEQYF.

This clonotype has just a few counts. The chain couples TRBV28 to TRBJ2-7, with D possibly being TRBD2 (8 bases). The CDR3 runs to 15 residues. Trimming shortened V by 6 bases and J by 2 bases, and 17 bases separated the two germline ends. Germline CDR1 reads MDHEN; CDR2 reads SYDVKM. The CDR3 spells CASRGSGTDPYEQYF. The CDR3, as DNA: TGTGCCAGCAGGGGTAGCGGGACAGACCCCTACGAGCAGTACTTC.

This clonotype was detected many times. J is TRBJ2-3 and V is TRBV20-1; 7 bases map to TRBD2. CDR1 is DFQATT, CDR2 SNEGSKA, per germline (reference sequence). The CDR3 consists of 13 residues. Trimming removed 6 bases from V and 0 bases from J; junction bases left unmatched: 3. This chain's CDR3 is CSAGGVSTDTQYF. The CDR3, as DNA: TGCAGTGCGGGAGGGGTTAGCACAGATACGCAGTATTTT.

This clonotype was detected a few times. The rearrangement uses TRBV15 and TRBJ2-1; D is possibly TRBD1 (6 bases). From germline, CDR1 is LNHNV and CDR2 YYDKDF (reference sequence). This CDR3 is built from 15 residues. Trimming removed 4 bases from V and 2 bases from J, with 12 bases in between. CDR3 amino acids: CATSKPGQPYNEQFF. The CDR3 nucleotides read TGTGCCACCAGCAAACCAGGACAGCCCTACAATGAGCAGTTCTTC.

The V call is TRBV20-1, the J call TRBJ2-1; 9 bases align to TRBD2. CDR1 and CDR2 (germline): DFQATT, SNEGSKA (reference sequence). CDR3 length: 16 amino acids. V lost 5 bases and J lost 4; bases outside the gene matches: 12. CDR3 residues: CSALRLAGLRYNEQFF. The CDR3 DNA is TGCAGTGCTCTTCGCCTAGCGGGGCTTCGATACAATGAGCAGTTCTTC.

This clonotype appeared a few times. The chain employs TRBV20-1 and TRBJ1-1, with D maybe TRBD1 (6 bases). Looked up from germline, CDR1 is DFQATT and CDR2 is SNEGSKA (reference sequence). CDR3 length: 15 residues. Trimming cost V 6 bases and J 0 bases, with 17 bases left between them. In DNA, the CDR3 is TGCAGTGCCAACGGACAGTTTAAAATGAACACTGAAGCTTTCTTT. This codes for CSANGQFKMNTEAFF.